The 31 T cell receptor beta chains listed next were all sequenced from one sample in a study of metastatic and nonmetastatic thyroid tumors. With MiXCR, TCRdb called clones anew from the PCR reads. The repertoire has over 10,000 clones, around 25% of them found once; the top ten carry 45% to 65%. Prior to thyroid surgery, none of the patients had received any treatment. Sequenced: blood. Receptor source: a male donor with papillary thyroid cancer or a benign thyroid nodule (not recorded which). Some clones in this sample may be carry-over from other donors' samples.

The table lists this clone with a few counts. This chain uses TRBV25-1 with TRBJ2-7; D gene uncertain. Looked up from germline, CDR1 is MGHDK and CDR2 is SYGVNS. The CDR3 spans 10 residues. V lost 4 bases and J 4 bases, leaving 2 bases between the germline ends. CDR3 residues: CASSAYEQYF. Written as DNA, the CDR3 is TGTGCCAGCAGTGCTTACGAGCAGTACTTC.

This clone has a handful of counts. The rearrangement links TRBV6-2 or TRBV6-3 to TRBJ2-3; either TRBD1 or TRBD2 may fit D (6 bases each). This CDR3 has 15 residues. Looked up from germline, CDR1 is MNHEY and CDR2 is SVGEGT. V lost 7 bases, J lost 3 bases, and 17 bases lay in between. CDR3 sequence: CASNEGGGETDTQYF. The CDR3 nucleotides read TGTGCCAGCAACGAGGGGGGCGGTGAAACAGATACGCAGTATTTT.

This clone appeared a few times. The chain links TRBV2 to TRBJ2-7; D is uncertain. The ends were cut back, 2 bases at V and 2 bases at J, with 10 bases in the middle. The CDR3 length is 14 residues. Germline CDR1 and CDR2: SNHLY and FYNNEI. The CDR3 is CASSESWQTYEQYF. CDR3 nucleotide sequence: TGTGCCAGCAGTGAAAGTTGGCAGACCTACGAGCAGTACTTC.

The J gene is TRBJ2-7, the V gene TRBV6-2 or TRBV6-3; 9 bases are shared with TRBD2. CDR3 length: 14 amino acids. Looked up from germline, CDR1 is MNHEY and CDR2 is SVGEGT. V was pared by 7 bases and J by 7 bases, with 11 bases of the junction left unmatched. CDR3 nucleotide sequence: TGTGCCAGCATAAGTAGCGGGAGATATCGGGAGCAGTACTTC. This gives the protein CASISSGRYREQYF.

J is TRBJ2-7 and V is TRBV7-2; D gene uncertain. Trimming stripped 3 bases from V and 1 base from J, with 10 bases between. CDR1 SGHTA and CDR2 FQGNSA come from the germline V gene. This CDR3 contains 14 residues. The CDR3 loop is CASSLRSSSYEQYF. Written as DNA, the CDR3 is TGTGCCAGCAGCTTGCGGAGTTCATCCTACGAGCAGTACTTC.

The sample holds a few counts of this clone. The V call is TRBV15, the J call TRBJ2-4; D is possibly TRBD2 (6 bases). V was clipped by 4 bases and J by 2 bases, with 12 bases between them. Germline V gene lookup returns CDR1 LNHNV and CDR2 YYDKDF (reference sequence). This CDR3 is built from 15 residues. In nucleotides, the CDR3 is TGTGCCACCAGCATCCCTAGCGCAACCAAAAACATTCAGTACTTC. The encoded protein is CATSIPSATKNIQYF.

The V call is TRBV28, the J call TRBJ2-2; D uncertain. CDR3 length equals 14 residues. V was pared by 2 bases and J by 4 bases, with 8 bases between. CDR1 is MDHEN and CDR2 is SYDVKM in the germline V gene. CDR3 in amino acids: CASSLMSATGELFF. The CDR3 DNA sequence: TGTGCCAGCAGTTTAATGTCAGCCACCGGGGAGCTGTTTTTT.

This rearrangement joins TRBV4-2 to TRBJ2-7; TRBD1 agrees at 9 bases. CDR3 length: 14 amino acids. With V trimmed by 1 base and J by 3 bases, 1 base remained unmatched. The germline CDR1 and CDR2 sequences are LGHNA and YNFKEQ. CDR3: CASSQGTGDYEQYF. The CDR3 DNA follows: TGTGCCAGCAGCCAAGGGACAGGGGACTACGAGCAGTACTTC.

J is TRBJ1-2 and V is TRBV2; TRBD1 agrees at 8 bases. The CDR3 is 14 residues long. Germline lookup yields CDR1 SNHLY and CDR2 FYNNEI. The J segment lost 4 bases and the V segment lost 5 bases, leaving 6 bases of the junction unmatched. For the CDR3, the DNA is TGTGCCAGCAGTCAAGAAGGGACAGGCTATGGCTACACCTTC. This gives the protein CASSQEGTGYGYTF.

This clone was recorded at least ten times. This rearrangement joins TRBV6-5 to TRBJ1-5, with D maybe TRBD1 (6 bases). V was shortened by 0 bases and J by 9 bases, with 24 bases between the two germline ends. The germline CDR1 and CDR2 sequences are MNHEY and SVGAGI. The CDR3 extends over 18 amino acids. This chain's CDR3 is CASSYSNWGGRPIWPQHF. CDR3 in DNA: TGTGCCAGCAGTTACTCGAATTGGGGGGGCCGCCCCATATGGCCCCAGCATTTT.

The V call is TRBV9, the J call TRBJ2-7; tentative D call: TRBD1 (6 bases). This CDR3 spans 14 amino acids. Trimming took 0 bases from V and 6 from J, leaving 13 bases between them. The germline gives CDR1 SGDLS, CDR2 YYNGEE. The CDR3 nucleotides are TGTGCCAGCAGCGTAGGGACAGATTGGGGCGAGCAGTACTTC. Translation gives CASSVGTDWGEQYF.

The rearrangement uses TRBV4-1 and TRBJ1-3; D might be TRBD1 (5 bases). This CDR3 contains 14 residues. V was cut by 4 bases and J by 0 bases, with 7 bases left in between. Germline lookup yields CDR1 MGHRA and CDR2 YSYEKL. The CDR3, as DNA: TGCGCCAGCAGCCCCACAGGCTCTGGAAACACCATATATTTT. Translating it yields CASSPTGSGNTIYF.

This clone came up a few times. The genes are TRBV12-3 or TRBV12-4 and TRBJ1-2; D possibly corresponds to TRBD1 (5 bases). This CDR3 contains 13 residues. V gave up 6 bases and J gave up 8 bases, with 16 bases separating them. The CDR3 DNA is TGTGCCAGCAGATTGGGGACGGAACGGGGCTACACCTTC. This encodes CASRLGTERGYTF.

By share, this clone counts as medium-sized (0.01 to 0.1%). V and J are TRBV7-2 and TRBJ2-1, with 10 bases matching TRBD1. Germline V gene lookup returns CDR1 SGHTA and CDR2 FQGNSA. The J segment lost 9 bases and the V segment lost 4 bases, leaving 9 bases of the junction unmatched. The CDR3 totals 15 residues. The CDR3 region is CASSWQDRGGSEQFF. CDR3 coding DNA: TGTGCCAGCAGCTGGCAGGACAGGGGGGGGAGTGAGCAGTTCTTC.

This clone was counted a single time. The chain links TRBV7-8 to TRBJ2-7; TRBD1 matches 7 bases. The J segment lost 3 bases and the V segment lost 5 bases, leaving 10 bases of the junction unmatched. Germline V gives CDR1 SGHVS, CDR2 FQNEAQ. This CDR3 spans 15 amino acids. The CDR3 DNA reads as TGTGCCAGCAGCGAATGGACCGGGACAGTCTACGAGCAGTACTTC. It yields the protein CASSEWTGTVYEQYF.

This clone was detected a few times. This rearrangement joins TRBV10-3 to TRBJ1-2; tentatively, D is TRBD1 (5 bases). Germline CDR1 is ENHRY and CDR2 is SYGVKD. The CDR3 is made up of 16 amino acids. V lost 3 bases and J lost 1, with 15 bases in between. The CDR3 sequence: CAISERTDSYNYGYTF. The CDR3 region has the DNA TGTGCCATCAGTGAACGAACAGACAGTTATAACTATGGCTACACCTTC.

In its sample, this clone ranks as medium-sized. This chain uses TRBV27 with TRBJ2-1; 14 bases match TRBD2. The CDR3 consists of 16 residues. V dropped 6 bases and J dropped 6; count of bases not matched to a gene: 7. Germline values: CDR1 MNHEY, CDR2 SMNVEV (reference sequence). Written as DNA, the CDR3 is TGTGCCAGCAGCCTCAGACTAGCGGGAGGGCCCAATGAGCAGTTCTTC. Its translation is CASSLRLAGGPNEQFF.

This clone occurred many times. V usage is TRBV7-2 and J usage is TRBJ2-3, with no clear D. Trimming pared 2 bases from V and 4 bases from J, leaving 10 bases between. CDR1 and CDR2 (germline): SGHTA, FQGNSA. The CDR3 is made up of 14 amino acids. CDR3 region: CASSLKSGSDTQYF. For the CDR3, the DNA is TGTGCCAGCAGCTTAAAGTCGGGTTCAGATACGCAGTATTTT.

By share, this clone ranks as medium-sized. The chain carries TRBV6-2 or TRBV6-3 and TRBJ2-1; 11 bases fit TRBD2. V dropped 7 bases and J dropped 6; count of bases not matched to a gene: 11. In germline, CDR1 is MNHEY, CDR2 SVGEGT. The CDR3 has 16 residues. In nucleotides, the CDR3 is TGTGCCAGCAAGGCTCTAGCGGGAGGATCTGGCAATGAGCAGTTCTTC. Its protein is CASKALAGGSGNEQFF.

The J gene is TRBJ1-1, the V gene TRBV6-1, with D possibly being TRBD1 (5 bases). This CDR3 has 15 amino acids. V was cut by 5 bases and J by 3 bases, with 16 bases left in between. The germline gives CDR1 MNHNS, CDR2 SASEGT. The CDR3 sequence is CASSQPGGGYTEAFF. The CDR3 coding sequence is TGTGCCAGCAGTCAGCCGGGGGGGGGTTACACTGAAGCTTTCTTT.

At least ten counts were recorded for this clone. J is TRBJ2-3 and V is TRBV7-6; no clear D gene. Per the germline V gene, CDR1 is SGHVS and CDR2 is FNYEAQ. There are 16 residues in the CDR3. V was shortened by 3 bases and J by 2 bases, with 15 bases between the two germline ends. This chain's CDR3 is CASSLFGSVDTDTQYF. The CDR3 region has the DNA TGTGCCAGCAGCTTGTTCGGTTCAGTGGACACAGATACGCAGTATTTT.

By its share, this clone is medium-sized. J is TRBJ2-1 and V is TRBV27, with 7 bases aligning to TRBD2. The germline V gene encodes CDR1 MNHEY and CDR2 SMNVEV (reference sequence). The CDR3 has 13 amino acids. Germline trimming cut 6 bases from V and 7 bases from J; bases unmatched to any gene: 6. CDR3 sequence: CASSRAGQNEQFF. In nucleotides, the CDR3 is TGTGCCAGCAGCAGAGCGGGGCAAAATGAGCAGTTCTTC.

This clone was counted between two and nine times. The chain is built from TRBV11-1 and TRBJ2-2, with 9 bases aligning to TRBD1. Germline CDR1 and CDR2: SGHAT and FQDESV (reference sequence). The CDR3 runs to 17 residues. J gave up 4 bases and V 5 bases, and 11 bases lay outside the gene matches. The CDR3 is CASSPSTGGSVTGELFF. CDR3 sequence (DNA): TGTGCCAGCAGCCCGTCGACAGGGGGTTCCGTCACCGGGGAGCTGTTTTTT.

The gene calls are TRBV20-1 and TRBJ2-5; D gene ambiguous. Trimming removed 3 bases from V and 5 bases from J, with 7 bases in between. Germline V gene data show CDR1 as DFQATT and CDR2 as SNEGSKA (reference sequence). This CDR3 spans 11 amino acids. CDR3 nucleotides: TGCAGTGCTAGGGCCAGGGAGACCCAGTACTTC. Its protein is CSARARETQYF.

This clone was seen a few times. As DNA, the CDR3 is TGTGCCAGCAGTTTATCGAGGGGCGGGGATACGCAGTATTTT. Amino acids: CASSLSRGGDTQYF. This chain connects TRBV27 to TRBJ2-3; D is perhaps TRBD1 or TRBD2 (5 bases each). Trimming removed 0 bases at V and 6 bases at J, with 10 bases between. CDR1 is MNHEY and CDR2 is SMNVEV in the germline V gene (reference sequence). The CDR3 is made up of 14 amino acids.

DNA for the CDR3: TGCAGTGCTAGAGATCGGGAGCGCGGCTATGGCTACACCTTC. This translates into CSARDRERGYGYTF. The V and J genes are TRBV20-1 and TRBJ1-2; D uncertain. The V end lost 0 bases, the J end lost 4 bases, and 12 bases lay between the germline ends. Germline V gene data show CDR1 as DFQATT and CDR2 as SNEGSKA (reference sequence). This CDR3 region has 14 residues.

The chain uses TRBV6-1 and TRBJ2-2, with 11 nucleotides matching TRBD2. The CDR3 contains 17 residues. The ends lost 4 bases at V and 5 bases at J; junction bases unmatched: 9. Per the germline V gene, CDR1 is MNHNS and CDR2 is SASEGT. The CDR3, as DNA: TGTGCCAGCAGTGCTACGCAGACTAGCGGGGTTACCGGGGAGCTGTTTTTT. Its translation: CASSATQTSGVTGELFF.

In its sample, this clone was seen a few times. The V and J genes are TRBV6-1 and TRBJ2-1; 12 bases agree with TRBD2. Germline-derived CDR1 and CDR2 are MNHNS and SASEGT. The junction had 9 bases not matched to a gene; V was cut back by 5 bases and J by 10 bases. This CDR3 has 15 residues. The CDR3 protein is CASSTGLAGLREQFF. CDR3 sequence (DNA): TGTGCCAGCAGTACCGGACTAGCGGGGCTGAGGGAGCAGTTCTTC.

The CDR3 nucleotides read TGTGCCAGCAGCCAGGGGTACCACACCGGGGAGCTGTTTTTT. It yields the protein CASSQGYHTGELFF. The rearrangement joins TRBV3-1 to TRBJ2-2; D gene unclear. Germline V CDR1 and CDR2: LGHDT, YNNKEL (reference sequence). Trimming cost V 3 bases and J 3 bases, with 8 bases left between them. The CDR3 length is 14 residues. The full variable domain, rest sourced from reference TRBV3-1 and TRBJ2-2, is DTAVSQTPKYLVTQMGNDKSIKCEQNLGHDTMYWYKQDSKKFLKIMFSYNNKELIINETVPNRFSPKSPDKAHLNLHINSLELGDSAVYFCASSQGYHTGELFFGEGSRLTVL.

This clone has only a few counts. CDR3 in amino acids: CSAKRGVEAFF. In DNA, the CDR3 is TGCAGTGCTAAGAGGGGGGTTGAAGCTTTCTTT. This chain joins TRBV20-1 and TRBJ1-1; a weak D match, TRBD1 (6 bases). The CDR3 is 11 residues long. From germline, CDR1 is DFQATT and CDR2 SNEGSKA (reference sequence). V was trimmed by 4 bases and J by 7 bases, leaving 10 bases between them.

Judged by abundance, this clone is medium-sized. The chain recombines TRBV2 with TRBJ1-5, with 9 bases aligning to TRBD1. The V gene's germline CDR1 is SNHLY and CDR2 FYNNEI. The CDR3 length is 14 residues. The junction had 2 bases not matched to a gene; V was cut back by 4 bases and J by 4 bases. The CDR3 DNA reads TGTGCCAGCAGTGGACAGGGGGGTAATCAGCCCCAGCATTTT. Protein product: CASSGQGGNQPQHF.